The next 27 T cell receptor beta chains were all read from a single sample in a study of OX40 agonist ivuxolimab in advanced cancers. TCRdb's copy holds only in-frame clones and misses some; the assay was immunoSEQ multiplex PCR. The data show about 68,000 clones, 80% to 90% seen once. The sample in question was CD4+ or CD8+ T cells sorted from blood, obtained in a trial of the OX40 agonist ivuxolimab. The receptors originated from an adult with an advanced solid tumor such as melanoma, head and neck, liver or kidney cancer.

This clone was counted between two and nine times. The chain uses TRBV2 and TRBJ2-2; 8 nucleotides agree with TRBD2. The CDR3 consists of 15 residues. Germline lookup yields CDR1 SNHLY and CDR2 FYNNEI. V lost 3 bases and J lost 7; bases outside the gene matches: 7. CDR3 DNA: TGTGCCAGCAGTGATAGGACTAGCTTGGGCGGGGAGCTGTTTTTT. Translation: CASSDRTSLGGELFF.

This chain uses TRBV9 with TRBJ1-3; D is ambiguous. Per germline, CDR1 SGDLS and CDR2 YYNGEE. The CDR3 covers 15 residues. The V end was cut by 0 bases, the J end by 8 bases, with 15 bases between. The CDR3 coding sequence is TGTGCCAGCAGCGTAGGAGGGTTGGTGGTGGACACCATATATTTT. It yields the protein CASSVGGLVVDTIYF.

The rearrangement uses TRBV28 and TRBJ1-5, with 10 bases that match TRBD1. Germline V gene sequence: CDR1 MDHEN, CDR2 SYDVKM. The CDR3 spans 15 residues. J lost 2 bases, V lost 6 bases, and 4 bases had no gene match. The CDR3: CASRSGTGGNQPQHF. CDR3 nucleotide sequence: TGTGCCAGCAGATCCGGGACAGGGGGCAATCAGCCCCAGCATTTT. Complete variable domain (other parts from reference TRBV28 and TRBJ1-5): DVKVTQSSRYLVKRTGEKVFLECVQDMDHENMFWYRQDPGLGLRLIYFSYDVKMKEKGDIPEGYSVSREKKERFSLILESASTNQTSMYLCASRSGTGGNQPQHFGDGTRLSIL.

By its share, this clone is medium-sized. V is TRBV7-2 and J is TRBJ1-2; D is uncertain. Germline loops: CDR1 SGHTA, CDR2 FQGNSA. The length of the CDR3 is 14 residues. Between the trimmed V and J ends, which lost 1 base and 2 bases, there was a span of 8 bases. The CDR3 here is CASSLEYANYGYTF. CDR3 coding DNA: TGTGCCAGCAGCTTAGAATACGCGAACTATGGCTACACCTTC.

In DNA form, the CDR3 reads TGCGCCAGCAGCTTGGTTGGGATGGGGTCGACCCAAGAGACCCAGTACTTC. Its protein product is CASSLVGMGSTQETQYF. V usage is TRBV5-1 and J usage is TRBJ2-5; D not resolved. V lost 0 bases, J lost 1 base, and 16 bases lay in between. The CDR3 is 17 residues long. CDR1 and CDR2 from the germline V gene are SGHRS and YFSETQ.

The chain recombines TRBV18 with TRBJ1-2, with D maybe TRBD1 (5 bases). Germline CDR1 reads KGHSH; CDR2 reads LQKENI. The CDR3 runs 13 residues. Between the trimmed V and J ends, which lost 0 bases and 6 bases, there was a span of 8 bases. Here the CDR3 reads CASSPPARDGYTF. CDR3 in DNA: TGTGCCAGCTCACCACCAGCCAGGGATGGCTACACCTTC.

The gene calls are TRBV5-6 and TRBJ2-1; D gene uncertain. Trimming removed 1 base from V and 8 bases from J, with 10 bases in between. This CDR3 region has 13 residues. CDR1 SGHDT and CDR2 YYEEEE come from the germline V gene. The CDR3 reads CASSLRSSDEQFF. The CDR3 DNA reads as TGTGCCAGCAGCTTGAGGAGTTCCGATGAGCAGTTCTTC.

This clone was seen more than once but under ten times. J is TRBJ2-1 and V is TRBV7-9; 7 positions agree with TRBD2. The V gene end was trimmed by 5 bases and the J gene end by 5 bases; junction bases not matched to a gene: 6. The CDR3 consists of 14 residues. Germline V gene sequence: CDR1 SEHNR, CDR2 FQNEAQ (reference sequence). CDR3 bases: TGTGCCAGCAGCAGTTCCAGCGGGGACAATGAGCAGTTCTTC. Translated: CASSSSSGDNEQFF. Variable domain in full (rest from reference TRBV7-9 and TRBJ2-1): DTGVSQNPRHKITKRGQNVTFRCDPISEHNRLYWYRQTLGQGPEFLTYFQNEAQLEKSRLLSDRFSAERPKGSFSTLEIQRTEQGDSAMYLCASSSSSGDNEQFFGPGTRLTVL.

The chain uses TRBV28 and TRBJ1-2, with 7 bases that match TRBD1. This CDR3 region has 14 residues. Germline CDR1 MDHEN, CDR2 SYDVKM. The J segment lost 2 bases and the V segment lost 8 bases, leaving 8 bases of the junction unmatched. DNA for the CDR3: TGTGCCAGCTCCCGACAGGGCGGGAACTATGGCTACACCTTC. It translates to CASSRQGGNYGYTF.

The chain employs TRBV4-1 and TRBJ2-6; D perhaps matches TRBD1 (5 bases). The CDR3 contains 16 residues. Between the trimmed V and J ends, which lost 0 bases and 0 bases, there was a span of 6 bases. Germline V gene sequence: CDR1 MGHRA, CDR2 YSYEKL. DNA for the CDR3: TGCGCCAGCAGCCAAGAAGACAGCTCTGGGGCCAACGTCCTGACTTTC. It translates to CASSQEDSSGANVLTF.

The rearrangement links TRBV9 to TRBJ2-2; TRBD1 agrees at 7 bases. J was trimmed by 6 bases and V by 0 bases; bases with no gene match: 5. The CDR3 length is 15 residues. CDR1 is SGDLS and CDR2 is YYNGEE in the germline V gene. The CDR3 DNA reads TGTGCCAGCAGCGTAGCTGTGACAGGGTCCGGGGAGCTGTTTTTT. Translation: CASSVAVTGSGELFF.

The rearrangement joins TRBV10-3 to TRBJ2-1; TRBD1 aligns across 7 bases. The V segment lost 8 bases and the J segment 0 bases; nucleotides outside the gene matches: 1. This CDR3 region has 13 residues. The germline V gene encodes CDR1 ENHRY and CDR2 SYGVKD. The CDR3 protein is CAIQGDSYNEQFF. The CDR3 coding sequence is TGTGCCATCCAGGGGGACTCCTACAATGAGCAGTTCTTC.

The V call is TRBV5-1, the J call TRBJ2-3, with TRBD2 identical over 7 bases. Germline loops: CDR1 SGHRS, CDR2 YFSETQ. The V gene end was trimmed by 1 base and the J gene end by 4 bases; junction bases not matched to a gene: 9. The CDR3 consists of 16 residues. CDR3 nucleotide sequence: TGCGCCAGCAGCTTGAACGGCGCGGGAGTTTCAGATACGCAGTATTTT. This gives the protein CASSLNGAGVSDTQYF.

The chain carries TRBV4-3 and TRBJ2-5, with TRBD2 matching over 9 bases. The V gene's germline CDR1 is LGHNA and CDR2 YSLEER. CDR3 length equals 17 residues. Trimming at V came to 3 bases and at J to 1 base, leaving 9 bases not matched to a gene. For the CDR3, the DNA is TGCGCCAGCAGCCAGCGGAGGGCTAGCGGGACCCAAGAGACCCAGTACTTC. Encoded protein: CASSQRRASGTQETQYF.

This rearrangement joins TRBV7-9 to TRBJ1-5; a possible D gene is TRBD1 (5 bases). Between the trimmed V and J ends, which lost 5 bases and 5 bases, there was a span of 13 bases. There are 14 residues in the CDR3. Per germline, CDR1 SEHNR and CDR2 FQNEAQ (reference sequence). CDR3 in DNA: TGTGCCAGCAGCCACGGGACGGTCTATCAGCCCCAGCATTTT. It specifies CASSHGTVYQPQHF.

CDR3 in amino acids: CASSLSPSYEQYF. The CDR3 DNA reads TGTGCCAGCAGCTTGAGCCCCTCCTACGAGCAGTACTTC. The chain carries TRBV5-6 and TRBJ2-7; no reliable D call. Germline CDR1 and CDR2: SGHDT and YYEEEE. The CDR3 covers 13 residues. The ends were cut back, 1 base at V and 0 bases at J, with 5 bases in the middle.

CDR3 sequence: CASSLDRWEKLFF. CDR3 nucleotide sequence: TGTGCCAGCAGTTTAGATCGATGGGAAAAACTGTTTTTT. The chain couples TRBV28 to TRBJ1-4; D is undetermined. The V gene lost 2 bases and the J gene lost 8 bases, with 9 bases spanning the gap. CDR3 size: 13 residues. Germline-derived CDR1 and CDR2 are MDHEN and SYDVKM.

The chain combines TRBV6-5 with TRBJ2-1; TRBD2 might be the D (5 bases). V dropped 1 base and J dropped 0 bases, with 10 bases sitting between them. The germline V gene encodes CDR1 MNHEY and CDR2 SVGAGI. This CDR3 region has 16 residues. This CDR3 is CASSYWEQSSYNEQFF. As DNA, the CDR3 is TGTGCCAGCAGTTACTGGGAGCAGAGCTCCTACAATGAGCAGTTCTTC.

The chain employs TRBV9 and TRBJ2-5; possibly TRBD2 for D (5 bases). The CDR3 is 16 residues long. Germline CDR1 and CDR2: SGDLS and YYNGEE. Trimming cost V 0 bases and J 0 bases, with 12 bases left between them. This chain's CDR3 is CASSVGAGGYQETQYF. The CDR3 DNA sequence: TGTGCCAGCAGCGTAGGTGCAGGCGGGTACCAAGAGACCCAGTACTTC.

The chain links TRBV6-6 to TRBJ2-1; 8 positions agree with TRBD2. V shed 7 bases, J shed 6 bases, and the junction held 14 bases outside the gene matches. Germline CDR1 reads MNHNY; CDR2 reads SVGAGI (reference sequence). The CDR3 extends over 16 amino acids. Here the CDR3 reads CASTLNSAGATNEQFF. CDR3 DNA sequence: TGTGCCAGCACTCTGAATTCAGCGGGAGCGACCAATGAGCAGTTCTTC.

This rearrangement joins TRBV6-6 to TRBJ2-5, with 7 nucleotides matching TRBD1. The CDR3 has 15 amino acids. Germline V gene data show CDR1 as MNHNY and CDR2 as SVGAGI (reference sequence). Trimming at V came to 0 bases and at J to 1 base, leaving 2 bases not matched to a gene. CDR3 nucleotides: TGTGCCAGCAGTTACTCGACAGGGTCCCAAGAGACCCAGTACTTC. It translates to CASSYSTGSQETQYF.

The chain carries TRBV4-3 and TRBJ2-7; TRBD1 aligns across 11 bases. The length of the CDR3 is 15 residues. V shed 4 bases, J shed 5 bases, and the junction held 7 bases outside the gene matches. Germline V gives CDR1 LGHNA, CDR2 YSLEER. CDR3 coding DNA: TGCGCCAGCAGCCTTGCCGGGACAGGGGGTCACGAGCAGTACTTC. Translation: CASSLAGTGGHEQYF.

The genes are TRBV5-5 and TRBJ2-5; the match to TRBD1 covers 8 bases. Germline CDR1 is SGHKS and CDR2 is YYEKEE (reference sequence). V was pared by 4 bases and J by 5 bases, with 10 bases of the junction left unmatched. This CDR3 spans 15 amino acids. The CDR3 DNA follows: TGTGCCAGCAGCCCACCGACAGGGGTTTTGGAGACCCAGTACTTC. Translating it yields CASSPPTGVLETQYF.

V and J are TRBV7-2 and TRBJ2-4; the D gene is possibly TRBD1 (6 bases). Trimming took 2 bases from V and 6 from J, leaving 11 bases between them. The germline V gene has CDR1 SGHTA and CDR2 FQGNSA. This CDR3 region has 14 residues. The CDR3 loop reads CASSLSGTLNIQYF. CDR3 bases: TGTGCCAGCAGCTTATCCGGGACACTAAACATTCAGTACTTC.

The chain links TRBV5-6 to TRBJ2-3; TRBD2 might be the D (6 bases). V lost 4 bases, J lost 0 bases, and 15 bases lay in between. The CDR3 covers 16 residues. CDR1 SGHDT and CDR2 YYEEEE come from the germline V gene. CDR3 in DNA: TGTGCCAGCAGCCCGGCGGGGCGACTTAGCACAGATACGCAGTATTTT. It is translated as CASSPAGRLSTDTQYF. The full variable domain, in which reference TRBV5-6 and TRBJ2-3 provide the parts outside the CDR3, is DAGVTQSPTHLIKTRGQQVTLRCSPKSGHDTVSWYQQALGQGPQFIFQYYEEEERQRGNFPDRFSGHQFPNYSSELNVNALLLGDSALYLCASSPAGRLSTDTQYFGPGTRLTVL.

CDR3 in amino acids: CARRLRRSSYEQYF. In DNA, the CDR3 is TGTGCCAGACGTCTTCGACGGAGCTCCTACGAGCAGTACTTC. This chain connects TRBV9 to TRBJ2-7; no firm D call. The ends were cut back, 8 bases at V and 0 bases at J, with 15 bases in the middle. The germline V gene encodes CDR1 SGDLS and CDR2 YYNGEE. CDR3 length equals 14 residues.

V usage is TRBV7-2 and J usage is TRBJ2-1; D is undetermined. V shed 0 bases and J shed 2 bases, with 20 bases lying between them. This CDR3 comprises 19 residues. Germline assignment: CDR1 SGHTA and CDR2 FQGNSA. In DNA form, the CDR3 reads TGTGCCAGCAGCTTAGCGCTAACCTCAGCCCGCGGTACCTACAATGAGCAGTTCTTC. It translates to CASSLALTSARGTYNEQFF.